This T cell receptor (beta chain) was documented in a study of neurological immune-mediated disorders. Regarding the study as a whole: The multiple sclerosis repertoire cluster had no association with any clinical or MRI feature.

This clonotype has at least ten counts. No antigen is known for it. Trimming pared 0 bases from V and 0 bases from J, leaving 6 bases between. The CDR3 has 15 residues. Germline V gives CDR1 MRHNA, CDR2 SNTAGT. The authors made cDNA by 5'RACE with 10-nucleotide random UMIs. In TCRdb, the 5' RACE reads were re-called with MiXCR into one record per CDR3 protein. The sample lists approximately 74,000 distinct CDR3 sequences; roughly 5% were seen once. Unsorted libraries used 2 million PBMCs kept at -80 degrees C. This receptor was taken from a young man with multiple sclerosis. The rearrangement links TRBV6-4 to TRBJ2-1, with D perhaps matching TRBD2 (5 bases). Specimen: PBMCs. Here the CDR3 DNA reads TGTGCCAGCAGTGACTCTGGGAGCTCCTACAATGAGCAGTTCTTC. Its protein is CASSDSGSSYNEQFF.